This T cell receptor (beta chain) is drawn from a study of T cell changes during pregnancy in multiple sclerosis. Generated by immunoSEQ multiplex PCR, the TCRdb table keeps only in-frame clones and is missing some. The sample records 55,000 to 80,000 clones, approximately 93% being singletons. This clone was detected a few times. CDR1 SEHNR and CDR2 FQNEAQ come from the germline V gene (reference sequence). The CDR3 extends over 14 amino acids. The junction had 6 bases not matched to a gene; V was cut back by 5 bases and J by 6 bases. The TCR sequence derives from a female donor with multiple sclerosis, enrolled in a pregnancy study. The chain is built from TRBV7-9 and TRBJ2-2; 7 bases match TRBD2. This material consisted of CD8+ T cells from peripheral blood mononuclear cells, taken in the second trimester of pregnancy. CDR3: CASSGRVLSGELFF. In DNA, the CDR3 is TGTGCCAGCAGCGGGAGGGTTCTCTCCGGGGAGCTGTTTTTT.